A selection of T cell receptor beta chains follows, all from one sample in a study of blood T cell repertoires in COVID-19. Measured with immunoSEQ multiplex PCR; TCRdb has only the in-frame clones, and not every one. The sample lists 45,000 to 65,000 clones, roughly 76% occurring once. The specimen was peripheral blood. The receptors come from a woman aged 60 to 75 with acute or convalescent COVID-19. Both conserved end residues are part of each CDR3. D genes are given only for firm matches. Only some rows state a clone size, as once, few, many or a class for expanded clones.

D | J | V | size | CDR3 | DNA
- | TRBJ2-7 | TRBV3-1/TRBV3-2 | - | CASSRLEGEQYF | TGTGCCAGCAGCCGACTAGAGGGTGAGCAGTACTTC
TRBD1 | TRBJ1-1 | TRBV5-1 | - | CASSRGQGLGDTEAFF | TGCGCCAGCAGCCGAGGACAGGGCTTGGGGGACACTGAAGCTTTCTTT
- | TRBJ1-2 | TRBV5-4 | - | CASSPSHEADYGYTF | TGTGCCAGCAGCCCGTCACACGAAGCGGACTATGGCTACACCTTC
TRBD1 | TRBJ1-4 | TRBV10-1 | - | CASRPDRLSVNEKLFF | TGCGCCAGCAGGCCGGACAGGTTAAGTGTTAATGAAAAACTGTTTTTT
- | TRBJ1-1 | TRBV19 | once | CASKIQANTEAFF | TGTGCCAGTAAGATTCAGGCAAACACTGAAGCTTTCTTT
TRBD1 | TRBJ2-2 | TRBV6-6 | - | CASSDRVATGELFF | TGTGCCAGCAGTGACAGGGTTGCCACCGGGGAGCTGTTTTTT
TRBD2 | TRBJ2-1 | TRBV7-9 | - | CASSSASGRAGVKVNEQFF | TGTGCCAGCAGCTCCGCTAGCGGGAGGGCCGGGGTTAAGGTCAATGAGCAGTTCTTC
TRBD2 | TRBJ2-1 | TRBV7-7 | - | CASSPSGAEQFF | TGTGCTAGCAGCCCTAGCGGGGCTGAGCAGTTCTTC
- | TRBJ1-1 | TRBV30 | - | CAWSGVSRGTEAFF | TGTGCCTGGAGTGGCGTTTCTCGAGGAACTGAAGCTTTCTTT
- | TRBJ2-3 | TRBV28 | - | CASSLGLGPRGRDTQYF | TGTGCCAGCAGTTTGGGACTGGGGCCTCGGGGGAGGGATACGCAGTATTTT
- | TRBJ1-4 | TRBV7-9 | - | CASSFGGKLFF | TGTGCCAGCAGCTTCGGAGGAAAACTGTTTTTT
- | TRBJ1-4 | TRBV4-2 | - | CASSQVGDGLMKKLFF | TGTGCCAGCAGCCAAGTCGGAGACGGTCTAATGAAAAAACTGTTTTTT
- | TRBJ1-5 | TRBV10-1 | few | CASSDGGNQPQHF | TGCGCCAGCAGTGACGGGGGGAATCAGCCCCAGCATTTT
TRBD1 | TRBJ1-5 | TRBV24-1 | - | CATSESTGTYSNQPQHF | TGTGCCACCAGTGAATCGACAGGGACGTATAGCAATCAGCCCCAGCATTTT
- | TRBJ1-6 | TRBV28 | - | CASSIRQNNSPLHF | TGTGCCAGCAGTATACGCCAGAATAATTCACCCCTCCACTTT
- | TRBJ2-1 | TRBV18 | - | CASSRGHGSYNEQFF | TGTGCCAGCTCACGGGGCCACGGCTCCTACAATGAGCAGTTCTTC
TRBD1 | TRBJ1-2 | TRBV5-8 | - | CASSRGQGSYGYTF | TGTGCCAGCAGCAGGGGACAGGGTTCCTATGGCTACACCTTC
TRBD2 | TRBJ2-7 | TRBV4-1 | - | CASSQGLAGAKDEQYF | TGCGCCAGCAGCCAGGGACTAGCGGGGGCAAAGGACGAGCAGTACTTC
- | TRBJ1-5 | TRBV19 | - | CASSKQHSNQPQHF | TGTGCCAGTAGTAAACAGCATAGCAATCAGCCCCAGCATTTT
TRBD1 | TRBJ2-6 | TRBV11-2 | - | CASSPLWTGENGANVLTF | TGTGCCAGCAGCCCTCTCTGGACAGGGGAAAATGGGGCCAACGTCCTGACTTTC
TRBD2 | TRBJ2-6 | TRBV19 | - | CASSIDPPGGSVLTF | TGTGCCAGTAGTATAGACCCACCGGGGGGGTCCGTCCTGACTTTC
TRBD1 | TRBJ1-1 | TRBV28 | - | CEVGDRGTEAFF | TGTGAAGTAGGCGACAGGGGCACTGAAGCTTTCTTT
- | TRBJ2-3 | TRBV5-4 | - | CASSYPEGGVTDTQYF | TGTGCCAGCAGCTACCCGGAGGGAGGTGTCACAGATACGCAGTATTTT
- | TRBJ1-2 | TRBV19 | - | CASSIDRRNYGYTF | TGTGCCAGTAGTATTGATCGGAGGAACTATGGCTACACCTTC
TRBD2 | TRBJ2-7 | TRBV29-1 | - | CSFGLAGGEQYF | TGCAGCTTTGGACTAGCGGGAGGCGAGCAGTACTTC
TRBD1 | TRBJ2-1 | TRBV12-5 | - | CASGTDRVNEQFF | TGTGCTAGTGGTACTGACAGGGTCAATGAGCAGTTCTTC
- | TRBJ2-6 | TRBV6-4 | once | CASSERHQSSGANVLTF | TGTGCCAGCAGTGAGAGACACCAGAGCTCTGGGGCCAACGTCCTGACTTTC
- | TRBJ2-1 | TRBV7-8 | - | CASTRAGANYNEQFF | TGTGCCAGCACGCGGGCAGGGGCCAACTACAATGAGCAGTTCTTC
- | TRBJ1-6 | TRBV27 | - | CASSLFGGNSPLHF | TGTGCCAGCAGTTTATTCGGGGGGAATTCACCCCTCCACTTT
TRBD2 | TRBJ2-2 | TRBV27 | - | CASSPYLGGRTGELFF | TGTGCCAGCAGTCCATACCTCGGGGGGAGGACCGGGGAGCTGTTTTTT
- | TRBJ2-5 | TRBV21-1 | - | CATTTGGETQYF | TGTGCCACCACGACAGGGGGAGAGACCCAGTACTTC
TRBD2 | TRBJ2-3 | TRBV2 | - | CASSPGTSGSSFTDTQYF | TGTGCCAGCAGTCCCGGGACTAGCGGGAGCAGCTTCACAGATACGCAGTATTTT
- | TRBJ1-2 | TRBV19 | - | CASTLDRLSGYTF | TGTGCCAGTACCCTCGACAGGCTGTCTGGCTACACCTTC
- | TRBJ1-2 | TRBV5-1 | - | CASSSDPNNYGYTF | TGCGCCAGCAGCTCCGATCCTAATAACTATGGCTACACCTTC
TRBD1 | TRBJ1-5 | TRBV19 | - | CASSIGQGDQPQHF | TGTGCCAGTAGTATTGGGCAGGGGGATCAGCCCCAGCATTTT
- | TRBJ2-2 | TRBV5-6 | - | CASSFAPGPSGTGELFF | TGTGCCAGCAGCTTCGCCCCGGGCCCCTCGGGGACCGGGGAGCTGTTTTTT
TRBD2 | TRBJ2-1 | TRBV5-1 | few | CASSLDPAGNEGQFF | TGCGCCAGCAGCTTGGATCCAGCGGGGAACGAAGGGCAGTTCTTC
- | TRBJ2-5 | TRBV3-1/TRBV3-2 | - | CASSLLSLGKTQYF | TGTGCCAGCAGCCTACTTTCTCTCGGGAAGACCCAGTACTTC
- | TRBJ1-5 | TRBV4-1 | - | CASSQDRNQPQHF | TGCGCCAGCAGCCAAGACAGAAATCAGCCCCAGCATTTT
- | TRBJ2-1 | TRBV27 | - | CASSLAVGPYNEQFF | TGTGCCAGCAGTTTAGCGGTAGGCCCCTACAATGAGCAGTTCTTC
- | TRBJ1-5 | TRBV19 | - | CASSDQADQPQHF | TGTGCCAGTAGTGACCAGGCTGATCAGCCCCAGCATTTT
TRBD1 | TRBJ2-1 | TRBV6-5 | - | CASRQGQISYNEQFF | TGTGCCAGCAGGCAGGGACAGATCTCCTACAATGAGCAGTTCTTC